The clone carrying this T cell receptor (beta chain) was detected many times. Its antigen remains unknown. The record originates from a study of identical twins. Germline assignment: CDR1 MNHEY and CDR2 SVGEGT. The CDR3 is made up of 14 amino acids. The V gene end was trimmed by 0 bases and the J gene end by 2 bases; junction bases not matched to a gene: 1. Study-level findings and limits: Beta out-of-frame sequences displayed a weaker excess of sharing between twins.

TCRdb re-called the 5' RACE reads with MiXCR, one entry per CDR3 protein. The top ten clones hold about an eighth of a sample with roughly 720,000 distinct CDR3 sequences, around a sixth of them seen once. The same sample was also studied in work on T cells expressing NK-cell markers. From that paper: It was sorted CD3+CD56+NKG2C+, CD3+CD56+NKG2C- and CD3+CD56-NKG2C+ T cells that supplied the TCR beta repertoires. These clonotypes additionally ranked first within the CD3+CD56-NKG2C+ fraction of a handful of donors.

The sequenced material came from PBMCs. This clonotype was obtained from a woman under 30 in good health. V gene TRBV6-2 or TRBV6-3 combines with J gene TRBJ2-7, with 7 bases fitting TRBD1. The CDR3 DNA follows: TGTGCCAGCAGTTACTCCGGGACAGCCTACGAGCAGTACTTC. Its protein product is CASSYSGTAYEQYF.